The rows below give T cell receptor beta chains drawn from one sample of a study of T-cell reconstitution after alpha-beta-depleted transplantation in children. Via MiXCR, TCRdb re-called the PCR reads, giving one row per CDR3 protein. The table records some 450,000 distinct CDR3 sequences, over 40% of them present only once. The sequencing here drew on PBMCs, taken before TCRalphabeta/CD19-depleted stem cell transplant. These receptors all stem from a girl aged 2-10 years with aplastic anemia, due to receive a stem cell transplant. CDR3s include the opening cysteine and the closing phenylalanine or tryptophan. Fields, in order: CDR3 DNA, CDR3 protein, J gene, clone size, V gene, D gene. A D gene is named only where the DNA matches it firmly. Some rows mark clone size as missing; the rest say once, few, many or name a class of expanded clone.

TGTGCCGTCTATAAACAGGCCGAAAACATTCAGTACTTC,CAVYKQAENIQYF,TRBJ2-4,once,TRBV10-3,-
TGTGCCAGCAGCCGAGCGGGGGGTGTCCGGGAGCTGTTTTTT,CASSRAGGVRELFF,TRBJ2-2,many,TRBV6-1,TRBD2
TGTGCCAGCAGTGACGGGACCTATCCTAGCACAGATACGCAGTATTTT,CASSDGTYPSTDTQYF,TRBJ2-3,-,TRBV6-4,-
TGTGCCAGCAGCTTAGGGCGGGCCGCTGGGGCCAACGTCCTGACTTTC,CASSLGRAAGANVLTF,TRBJ2-6,-,TRBV7-2,-
TGTGCCACCAGCAGCCGGGGGAGGAGCACAGATACGCAGTATTTT,CATSSRGRSTDTQYF,TRBJ2-3,-,TRBV15,-
TGTGCCAGCAGTTCGTACAGGAACACCGGGGAGCTGTTTTTT,CASSSYRNTGELFF,TRBJ2-2,many,TRBV7-9,-
TGTGCCAGCAGCGTAGGGATAGGTAGGAACACTGAAGCTTTCTTT,CASSVGIGRNTEAFF,TRBJ1-1,few,TRBV9,-
TGCAGTGCCCAGACACATAGGGTAGAATATGAGCAGTTCTTC,CSAQTHRVEYEQFF,TRBJ2-1,-,TRBV20-1,-
TGCAGTGCTACGCCTTCTAGCGGGAGTGCATACGAGCAGTACTTC,CSATPSSGSAYEQYF,TRBJ2-7,-,TRBV20-1,TRBD2
TGTGCCAGCAACTGGGGGGCGATGAACACTGAAGCTTTCTTT,CASNWGAMNTEAFF,TRBJ1-1,-,TRBV12-3/TRBV12-4,-
TGTGCCAGCAGCCCTCATCCCTACGAGCAGTACTTC,CASSPHPYEQYF,TRBJ2-7,many,TRBV7-9,-
TGTGCCAGCGACTTGAGGGCCGGGACATCGTCTTACGAGCAGTACTTC,CASDLRAGTSSYEQYF,TRBJ2-7,-,TRBV6-1,-
TGTGCCAGCAGTTTCGGAGACGAGCAGTACTTC,CASSFGDEQYF,TRBJ2-7,few,TRBV12-3/TRBV12-4,-
TGTGCCAGCAGCTTATACAGGGGTAGGGATGGCTACACCTTC,CASSLYRGRDGYTF,TRBJ1-2,-,TRBV7-9,TRBD1
TGTGCCAGCAGCCCTACAGGGGCCCCTGGCTACACCTTC,CASSPTGAPGYTF,TRBJ1-2,-,TRBV5-4,TRBD1
TGCAGCGTTGAAATACAGGGGCTGACCCAGTACTTC,CSVEIQGLTQYF,TRBJ2-5,-,TRBV29-1,TRBD1
TGTGCCAGCAGCCGGAAGCGGGAGCACGCCTACAAGCAGTACTTC,CASSRKREHAYKQYF,TRBJ2-7,-,TRBV5-5,TRBD2
TGCAGTCCTAGAGATCTCACGGCGCCGCTCTACGTGCAGTACTTC,CSPRDLTAPLYVQYF,TRBJ2-7,-,TRBV20-1,-
TGTGCCAGCAGCTCCCACCGGGAAGGCGAGCAGTACTTC,CASSSHREGEQYF,TRBJ2-7,-,TRBV3-1,-
TGTGCCAGCAGCCCCGGGAGACAGGGGGCCTACGAGCAGTACTTC,CASSPGRQGAYEQYF,TRBJ2-7,-,TRBV7-8,TRBD1
TGTGCCAGTGGTATTGACAGGGGGCTCGCCAATGAGCAGTTCTTC,CASGIDRGLANEQFF,TRBJ2-1,few,TRBV19,TRBD1
TGTGCCAGCACGGGGACTAGCGGGATGTCCTACAATGAGCAGTTCTTC,CASTGTSGMSYNEQFF,TRBJ2-1,many,TRBV7-2,TRBD2
TGCAGCGTTGAAGCAGGGTTTGGCTACACCTTC,CSVEAGFGYTF,TRBJ1-2,-,TRBV29-1,-
TGTGCCAGCAGCTTGCTACAGGGAACTAATTCACCCCTCCACTTT,CASSLLQGTNSPLHF,TRBJ1-6,-,TRBV5-5,-
TGTGCCAGCAGGGTCGGGATGGGAAACATTCAGTACTTC,CASRVGMGNIQYF,TRBJ2-4,-,TRBV7-2,-
TGTGCCAGCAGCCCAGTGGTTGGGGCCAACGTCCTGACTTTC,CASSPVVGANVLTF,TRBJ2-6,-,TRBV7-2,-
TGTGCCAGCAGTAACCGACAGGGATCTTACGAGCAGTACTTC,CASSNRQGSYEQYF,TRBJ2-7,-,TRBV6-5,TRBD1
TGTGCCAGCAGCTCCCCCGTGCTAGCGGGAGGGATGCAAGAGACCCAGTACTTC,CASSSPVLAGGMQETQYF,TRBJ2-5,many,TRBV7-9,TRBD2
TGCAGTGCTAGAGATACACCACCCCTCCACTTT,CSARDTPPLHF,TRBJ1-6,many,TRBV20-1,-
TGTGCCAGCAGCGGGACAGGATACACCGGGGAGCTGTTTTTT,CASSGTGYTGELFF,TRBJ2-2,-,TRBV2,TRBD1
TGTGCCAGCAGCGAACAGGAGAGCTCTGGAAACACCATATATTTT,CASSEQESSGNTIYF,TRBJ1-3,-,TRBV11-2,-
TGTGCCAGCAGCTTAGAGATCTCGGGCGAGCAGTACTTC,CASSLEISGEQYF,TRBJ2-7,once,TRBV7-6,-
TGCGCCAGCAGCTCCCCATCGACAGGGAGACAAGAGACCCAGTACTTC,CASSSPSTGRQETQYF,TRBJ2-5,few,TRBV5-1,TRBD1
TGTGCCAGCAGCTTAAACTATGAGCAGTTCTTC,CASSLNYEQFF,TRBJ2-1,once,TRBV7-2,-
TGCAGTGCTAGAGGCTACAGGGTGCGGCCCCAGCATTTT,CSARGYRVRPQHF,TRBJ1-5,few,TRBV20-1,-
TGTGCCAGCAGGCCCCCTGGGGCCAACGTCCTGACTTTC,CASRPPGANVLTF,TRBJ2-6,few,TRBV6-5,-
TGCGCCAGCAGCCCCCTTCCGGGACGGGAGAATCAGCCCCAGCATTTT,CASSPLPGRENQPQHF,TRBJ1-5,-,TRBV5-1,-
TGCAGTGCTACCTCCGGGACGGACCCCTACAATGAGCAGTTCTTC,CSATSGTDPYNEQFF,TRBJ2-1,-,TRBV20-1,-
TGCGCCAGCAGCCAAGATAAGGGCAGTGCCTACGAGCAGTACTTC,CASSQDKGSAYEQYF,TRBJ2-7,-,TRBV4-1,-
TGCAGTGCTAGAGATCTCTTGACAGTCAATCAGCCCCAGCATTTT,CSARDLLTVNQPQHF,TRBJ1-5,many,TRBV20-1,-
TGTGCCAGCAGCGGGGGACTAGCGGGGCAAGAGACCCAGTACTTC,CASSGGLAGQETQYF,TRBJ2-5,-,TRBV9,TRBD2
TGCAGTGCTAGAGTCGGGCGAGGTAGTCAGCCCCAGCATTTT,CSARVGRGSQPQHF,TRBJ1-5,many,TRBV20-1,-
TGCAGCCATGCGGGGGACAGACCCTACGAGCAGTACTTC,CSHAGDRPYEQYF,TRBJ2-7,many,TRBV29-1,-
TGTGCCAGCAGTTTATTGACGGGAGCAGCAAATGAGCAGTTCTTC,CASSLLTGAANEQFF,TRBJ2-1,-,TRBV28,-
TGTGCCAGCAGTTTAGCTAACCCCCACAATGAGCAGTTCTTC,CASSLANPHNEQFF,TRBJ2-1,many,TRBV12-3/TRBV12-4,-
TGTGCCAGCAGTGACGGGCCGGGAGGACAAGCTTTCTTT,CASSDGPGGQAFF,TRBJ1-1,once,TRBV25-1,-
TGCGCCAGCAAGGGTAGCAATCAGCCCCAGCATTTT,CASKGSNQPQHF,TRBJ1-5,many,TRBV10-2,-
TGTGCCAGCAGAGGCGCCGGGACAGTGTCCTACGAGCAGTACTTC,CASRGAGTVSYEQYF,TRBJ2-7,-,TRBV6-1,TRBD1
TGCAGTGCTAGATACGGGAGGGGGTACGAGCAGTACTTC,CSARYGRGYEQYF,TRBJ2-7,-,TRBV20-1,TRBD2
TGCAGTGCTAGCAAGGGCTCCAGGGGACTAGCGGGGGGCTATGAGCAGTTCTTC,CSASKGSRGLAGGYEQFF,TRBJ2-1,-,TRBV20-1,TRBD2
TGTGCCAGCAGTTACGGAAGGACGTGGGGGGAGACCCAGTACTTC,CASSYGRTWGETQYF,TRBJ2-5,-,TRBV6-5,-
TGCGCCAGCAGCTTGACAACAGGGGACGGCTACACCTTC,CASSLTTGDGYTF,TRBJ1-2,-,TRBV5-1,TRBD1
TGTGTCAGCAGCTTCGCGATGTCGGACAATGAGCAGTTCTTC,CVSSFAMSDNEQFF,TRBJ2-1,-,TRBV11-2,-
TGTGCCAGCAGTTCCCCCGGGACCCTAAACGACAATGAGCAGTTCTTC,CASSSPGTLNDNEQFF,TRBJ2-1,-,TRBV27,-
TGCGCCAGCAGCTTGGTTGAATCAGGGGAGTATAATTCACCCCTCCACTTT,CASSLVESGEYNSPLHF,TRBJ1-6,-,TRBV5-1,-